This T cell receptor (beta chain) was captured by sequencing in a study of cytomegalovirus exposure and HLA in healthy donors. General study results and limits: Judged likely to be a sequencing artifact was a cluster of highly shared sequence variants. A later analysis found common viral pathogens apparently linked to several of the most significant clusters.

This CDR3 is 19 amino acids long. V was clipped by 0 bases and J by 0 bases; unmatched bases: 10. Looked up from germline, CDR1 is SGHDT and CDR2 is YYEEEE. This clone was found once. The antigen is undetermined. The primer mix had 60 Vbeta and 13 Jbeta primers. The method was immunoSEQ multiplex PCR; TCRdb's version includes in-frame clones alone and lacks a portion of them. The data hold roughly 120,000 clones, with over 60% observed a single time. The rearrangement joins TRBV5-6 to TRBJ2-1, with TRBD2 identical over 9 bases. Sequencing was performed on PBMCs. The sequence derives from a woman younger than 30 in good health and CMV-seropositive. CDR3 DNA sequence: TGTGCCAGCAGCTTGGCCGGGTCTGGAGCGGGGGGCTCCTACAATGAGCAGTTCTTC. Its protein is CASSLAGSGAGGSYNEQFF.